Listed below are T cell receptor beta chains from one sample, sequenced in a study of cytomegalovirus exposure and HLA in healthy donors. Profiled with immunoSEQ multiplex PCR; TCRdb holds only in-frame clones, not every one. This sample carries about 170,000 clones, 82% of them seen once, and the ten largest clones take more than 1.3%. Sequences were obtained from PBMCs. The receptors derive from a girl under 18 in good health and CMV-seropositive. The CDR3 runs from the conserved cysteine through the conserved F or W. D genes are given only for firm matches. The size entry is marked missing in some rows and otherwise reads once, few, many or a size class.

v_gene,j_gene,abundance,d_gene,CDR3nt,CDR3aa
TRBV5-1,TRBJ2-2,NA,NA,TGCGCCAACAGCTTGGCCCAGGGAATCACCGGGGAGCTGTTTTTT,CANSLAQGITGELFF
TRBV11-2,TRBJ2-4,NA,TRBD2,TGTGCCAGCAGCTTAAGGTGGGAGGGATCCGACAAAAACATTCAGTACTTC,CASSLRWEGSDKNIQYF
TRBV7-3,TRBJ2-2,NA,NA,TGTGCCAGCAGCCTGGCCGGGACACCTAACACCGGGGAGCTGTTTTTT,CASSLAGTPNTGELFF
TRBV27,TRBJ1-5,NA,NA,TGTGCCAGCAGTTTCGGGGGGGTAGGACAGCCCCAGCATTTT,CASSFGGVGQPQHF
TRBV7-8,TRBJ2-1,NA,TRBD2,TGTGCCAGCAGCTTACGACTAGCGGGCCACAATGAGCAGTTCTTC,CASSLRLAGHNEQFF
TRBV7-8,TRBJ2-7,NA,NA,TGTGCCAGCAGCGTAGTCTTACACCCAGCCTACGAGCAGTACTTC,CASSVVLHPAYEQYF
TRBV27,TRBJ1-2,NA,NA,TGTGCCAGCAGTTTTGCAGGGTACTATGGCTACACCTTC,CASSFAGYYGYTF
TRBV27,TRBJ1-5,NA,TRBD1,TGTGCCAGCAGCTGGGGACAGGGGATATGGCCCCAGCATTTT,CASSWGQGIWPQHF
TRBV7-9,TRBJ2-7,NA,NA,TGTGCCAGCAGCTCTACAGGTTACGAGCAGTACTTC,CASSSTGYEQYF
TRBV28,TRBJ1-1,NA,NA,TGTGCCAGCAGTTTCGGTGCCCCTGAAGCTTTCTTT,CASSFGAPEAFF
TRBV27,TRBJ1-5,once,NA,TGTGCCAGTTCGGTGAGTGGTAGCAATCAGCCCCAGCATTTT,CASSVSGSNQPQHF
TRBV12-5,TRBJ2-1,NA,TRBD2,TGTGCTAGTGGTTTGGTACTCGGGGGGATGCCCTACAATGAGCAGTTCTTC,CASGLVLGGMPYNEQFF
TRBV28,TRBJ1-1,NA,TRBD1,TGTGCCAGCAGTTCCTCCGGGACAGGGGACACTGAAGCTTTCTTT,CASSSSGTGDTEAFF
TRBV19,TRBJ2-1,NA,NA,TGTGCCAGTAGTATTTTCCGGGGGAGCTCCTACAATGAGCAGTTCTTC,CASSIFRGSSYNEQFF
TRBV7-2,TRBJ2-3,once,TRBD2,TGTGCCAGCAGCTTAGTTTGGCGGGGGTCTGCAGATACGCAGTATTTT,CASSLVWRGSADTQYF
TRBV6-1,TRBJ1-2,few,TRBD1,TGTGCCAGCAGTGAAGCGCTAGGACAGGGAAACTATGGCTACACCTTC,CASSEALGQGNYGYTF
TRBV6-4,TRBJ1-2,NA,TRBD1,TGTGCCAGTTACAGGGGAGGCTACACCTTC,CASYRGGYTF
TRBV5-1,TRBJ2-1,NA,TRBD1,TGCGCCAGTGGGCTTCAGACAGGGTACGATGAGCAGTTCTTC,CASGLQTGYDEQFF
TRBV2,TRBJ1-2,NA,NA,TGTGCCAGCAGTGAAGCGCTCAGGGGCTATGGCTACACCTTC,CASSEALRGYGYTF
TRBV30,TRBJ2-2,NA,NA,TGTGCCTGGATGGAGTACACCGGGGAGCTGTTTTTT,CAWMEYTGELFF
TRBV18,TRBJ1-1,few,NA,TGTGCCAGCTCACCAGAGGGGAACACTGAAGCTTTCTTT,CASSPEGNTEAFF
TRBV30,TRBJ2-1,NA,NA,TGTGCCTGGAGTCCACGGGTTGCGGGTACCCGCAGGAATGAGCAGTTCTTC,CAWSPRVAGTRRNEQFF
TRBV18,TRBJ2-5,NA,TRBD1,TGTGCCAGCTCACACAGGGGGGTCAGCCAAGAGACCCAGTACTTC,CASSHRGVSQETQYF
TRBV7-8,TRBJ2-3,NA,NA,TGTGCCAGCAGCTTCCAACACAGGGAAGGCACAGATACGCAGTATTTT,CASSFQHREGTDTQYF
TRBV19,TRBJ1-3,few,NA,TGTGCCAGTAGTTTGCGGGAGGCTGGAAACACCATATATTTT,CASSLREAGNTIYF
TRBV30,TRBJ2-5,NA,NA,TGTGCCTGGACCCCGGGGGGCCGAGAGACCCAGTACTTC,CAWTPGGRETQYF
TRBV9,TRBJ1-4,NA,NA,TGTGCCAGCAGCCCCCAGGGTCGTCGGAATGAAAAACTGTTTTTT,CASSPQGRRNEKLFF
TRBV2,TRBJ2-1,NA,TRBD2,TGTGCCAGCAGTCCCCACGGGGGGGGGCTGAACAATGAGCAGTTCTTC,CASSPHGGGLNNEQFF
TRBV11-3,TRBJ2-1,NA,TRBD2,TGTGCCAGCAGCTTAGATGTAGCGGGGGAATGGGGCAATGAGCAGTTCTTC,CASSLDVAGEWGNEQFF
TRBV11-3,TRBJ2-7,NA,TRBD1,TGTGCCAGCAGCCAGGGACAGGCGGCCTACGAGCAGTACTTC,CASSQGQAAYEQYF
TRBV11-3,TRBJ2-7,NA,TRBD1,TGTGCCAGCCAGGGACAGGGGGACTACGAGCAGTACTTC,CASQGQGDYEQYF
TRBV11-2,TRBJ2-2,few,NA,TGTGCCAGCAGCTTAGATATGAGGGCCGGGGAGCTGTTTTTT,CASSLDMRAGELFF
TRBV5-1,TRBJ1-1,NA,TRBD1,TGCGCCAGCAGCGGAACCGGGACAGCCATGACTGAAGCTTTCTTT,CASSGTGTAMTEAFF
TRBV10-3,TRBJ2-6,NA,NA,TGTGCCATCAGTGAAGCGAGACAGTTCTCTGGGGCCAACGTCCTGACTTTC,CAISEARQFSGANVLTF
TRBV5-6,TRBJ2-1,NA,TRBD2,TGTGCCAGCAGCTTCCCGGGGGGGGATAATGAGCAGTTCTTC,CASSFPGGDNEQFF
TRBV5-1,TRBJ1-1,NA,NA,TGCGCCAGCAGCTTGGCTTTGGGGAGGAACACTGAAGCTTTCTTT,CASSLALGRNTEAFF
TRBV5-4,TRBJ2-1,once,TRBD2,TGTGCCAGCAGCTTGGGCGGGAGGGCCGGTAATGAGCAGTTCTTC,CASSLGGRAGNEQFF
TRBV18,TRBJ1-2,NA,TRBD1,TGTGCCAGCTCACCTCTCTCCGGGACAGACTATGGCTACACCTTC,CASSPLSGTDYGYTF
TRBV30,TRBJ2-7,NA,TRBD2,TGTGCCTGGAGTGTCGGGAATAGCGGGAGTGTGGAGCAGTACTTC,CAWSVGNSGSVEQYF
TRBV27,TRBJ2-5,NA,NA,TGTGCCAGCAGTGCGAAAGAGACCCAGTACTTC,CASSAKETQYF
TRBV7-9,TRBJ2-1,NA,NA,TGTGCCAGCACCACTAAGTCGACGGAGCCCTACAATGAGCAGTTCTTC,CASTTKSTEPYNEQFF
TRBV6-6,TRBJ2-2,NA,NA,TGTGCCAGCAGTCCTCTAAACACCGGGGAGCTGCTTTTT,CASSPLNTGELLF
TRBV6-1,TRBJ1-2,NA,TRBD1,TGTGCCAGCAGAGCTACAGGGGAAAACTATGGCTACACCTTC,CASRATGENYGYTF
TRBV7-9,TRBJ2-2,NA,TRBD1,TGTGCCAGCAGACGAGACAGGGACGGAATCATCGGGGAGCTGTTTTTT,CASRRDRDGIIGELFF
TRBV5-1,TRBJ1-1,NA,TRBD1,TGCGCCAGCAGCTTGGGGGGTTTTGGGACAGGCAAAGAAGCTTTCTTT,CASSLGGFGTGKEAFF
TRBV7-9,TRBJ2-2,NA,NA,TGTGCCAGCAGCTTGCGGGCGCAGCTAGGGGAGCTGTTTTTT,CASSLRAQLGELFF
TRBV10-2,TRBJ2-2,NA,TRBD2,TGCGCCAGCAGTGAGCCAGGACTAGGGAGGTCCGGGGAGCTGTTTTTT,CASSEPGLGRSGELFF
TRBV2,TRBJ1-5,NA,NA,TGTGCCAGCAGTGTAGGAGGTCCGTATCAGCCCCAGCATTTT,CASSVGGPYQPQHF
TRBV5-6,TRBJ1-3,NA,NA,TGTGCCAGCAGCATTCAGGGGTCTGGAAACACCATATATTTT,CASSIQGSGNTIYF
TRBV9,TRBJ1-2,once,TRBD1,TGTGCCAGCAGCGTAAAGGGACAGAGCCTTCCCTATGGCTACACCTTC,CASSVKGQSLPYGYTF
TRBV18,TRBJ1-4,NA,TRBD1,TGTGCCAGCTCACCACTACAGGGGAGCCTTCCAACTAATGAAAAACTGTTTTTT,CASSPLQGSLPTNEKLFF
TRBV6-5,TRBJ2-7,NA,TRBD2,TGTGCCAGCAGTTACGGGAGGGGTTCCTACGAGCAGTACTTC,CASSYGRGSYEQYF
TRBV9,TRBJ2-5,NA,NA,TGTGCCAGCAGCGTAGATCAGGGACAAGAGACCCAGTACTTC,CASSVDQGQETQYF
TRBV2,TRBJ1-5,NA,TRBD1,TGTGCCAGCGGGCCCGGGACAGGGGGCAGTCAACCCCAGCATTTT,CASGPGTGGSQPQHF
TRBV28,TRBJ2-2,NA,NA,TGTGCCAGCAGTTTATTGGGCGCGCGGGAGCTGTTTTTT,CASSLLGARELFF
TRBV6-6,TRBJ1-5,NA,NA,TGTGCCAGCAGTTTCCCCCGAGGCGAGAGCAATCAGCCCCAGCATTTT,CASSFPRGESNQPQHF
TRBV19,TRBJ2-3,NA,NA,TGTGCCAGTAGTATACTAAGCCAGGGAACAGATACGCAGTATTTT,CASSILSQGTDTQYF
TRBV21-1,TRBJ1-2,NA,NA,TGTGCCAGCAGTGAAGTTACCCCGGGACAGGGGAATTATGGCTACACCTTC,CASSEVTPGQGNYGYTF
TRBV9,TRBJ1-1,few,NA,TGTGCCAGCAGCGTAGGGGCAAGGGGCACTGAAGCTTTCTTT,CASSVGARGTEAFF
TRBV9,TRBJ2-3,NA,NA,TGTGCCAGCAGCAAAGGGAAGGGGGGGACAGATACGCAGTATTTT,CASSKGKGGTDTQYF